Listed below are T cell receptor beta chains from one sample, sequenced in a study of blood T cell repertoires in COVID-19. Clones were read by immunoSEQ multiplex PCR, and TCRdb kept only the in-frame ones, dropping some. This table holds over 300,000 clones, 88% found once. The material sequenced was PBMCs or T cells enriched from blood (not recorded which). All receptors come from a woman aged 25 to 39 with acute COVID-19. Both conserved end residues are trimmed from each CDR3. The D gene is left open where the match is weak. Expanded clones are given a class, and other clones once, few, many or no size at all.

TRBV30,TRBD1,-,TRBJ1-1,AWRQAGGNRAF
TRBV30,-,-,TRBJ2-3,AWSPGGLTDTQY
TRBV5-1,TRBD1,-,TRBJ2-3,ASSPRDSITDTQY
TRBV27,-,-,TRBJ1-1,ASSLGGVTEAF
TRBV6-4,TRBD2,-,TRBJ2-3,ASSDRTSGGADTQY
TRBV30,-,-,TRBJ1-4,AWSPGEKLF
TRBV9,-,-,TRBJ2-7,ASSFQQGIGGEQY
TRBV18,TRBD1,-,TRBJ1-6,ASSPSGQGSPLH
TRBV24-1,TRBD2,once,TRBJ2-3,ATSSASGADTQY
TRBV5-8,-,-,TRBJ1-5,ASREFDQGPQH
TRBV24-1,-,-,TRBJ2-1,ATSEAKKNEQF
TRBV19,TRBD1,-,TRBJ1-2,ASSNPDRAVGYGYT
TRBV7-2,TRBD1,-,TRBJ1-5,ASRQGRNQPQH
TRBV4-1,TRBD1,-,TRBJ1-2,ASSQADRNYGYT
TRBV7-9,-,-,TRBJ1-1,ASSFGGSEAF
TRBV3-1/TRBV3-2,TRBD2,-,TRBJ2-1,ASSQVLGGIGEQF
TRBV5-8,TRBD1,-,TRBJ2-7,ASTGTGGLYEQY
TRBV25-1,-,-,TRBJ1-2,ASSPPGEFSIDYT